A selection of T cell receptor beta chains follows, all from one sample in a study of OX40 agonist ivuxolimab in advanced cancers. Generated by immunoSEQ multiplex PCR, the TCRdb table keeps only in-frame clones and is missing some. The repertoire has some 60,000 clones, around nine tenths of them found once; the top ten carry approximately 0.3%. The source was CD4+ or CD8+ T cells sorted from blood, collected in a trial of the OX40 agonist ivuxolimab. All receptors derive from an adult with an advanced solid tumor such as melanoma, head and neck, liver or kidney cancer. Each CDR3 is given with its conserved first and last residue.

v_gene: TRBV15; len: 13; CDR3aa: CATRPGLAGRQYF
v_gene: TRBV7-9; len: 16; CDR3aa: CASTMRGDSSQETQYF
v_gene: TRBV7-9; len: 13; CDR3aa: CASSPSVADEQFF
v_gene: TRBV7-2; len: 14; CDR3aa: CASSFGAGADTQYF
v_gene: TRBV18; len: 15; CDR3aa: CASSPQLGITGELFF
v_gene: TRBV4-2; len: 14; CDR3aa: CASSPDRRNEKLFF
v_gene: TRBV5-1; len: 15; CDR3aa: CASSRPDFSYNEQFF
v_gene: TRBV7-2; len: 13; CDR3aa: CASSLDMLYGYTF
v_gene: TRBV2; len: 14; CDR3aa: CASRVWGGRETQYF
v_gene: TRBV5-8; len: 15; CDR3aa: CASSLGGGGLRTQHF
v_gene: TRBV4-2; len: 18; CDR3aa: CASSQATTGDPRTDTQYF
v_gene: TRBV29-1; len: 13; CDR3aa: CSARGTGGGPLHF
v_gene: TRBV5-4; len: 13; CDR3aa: CASSLPGRNEQFF
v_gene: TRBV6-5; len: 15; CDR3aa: CASSSTGGTSYGYTF
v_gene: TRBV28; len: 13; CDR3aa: CASPDRLNTEAFF
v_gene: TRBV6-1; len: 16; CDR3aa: CASSEPQGTSTDTQYF
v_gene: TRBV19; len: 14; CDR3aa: CASSNRGGIDEQFF
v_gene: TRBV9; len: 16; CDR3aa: CASSVGGLARRGEQFF
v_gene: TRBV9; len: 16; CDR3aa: CASSPTTAKPNTEAFF